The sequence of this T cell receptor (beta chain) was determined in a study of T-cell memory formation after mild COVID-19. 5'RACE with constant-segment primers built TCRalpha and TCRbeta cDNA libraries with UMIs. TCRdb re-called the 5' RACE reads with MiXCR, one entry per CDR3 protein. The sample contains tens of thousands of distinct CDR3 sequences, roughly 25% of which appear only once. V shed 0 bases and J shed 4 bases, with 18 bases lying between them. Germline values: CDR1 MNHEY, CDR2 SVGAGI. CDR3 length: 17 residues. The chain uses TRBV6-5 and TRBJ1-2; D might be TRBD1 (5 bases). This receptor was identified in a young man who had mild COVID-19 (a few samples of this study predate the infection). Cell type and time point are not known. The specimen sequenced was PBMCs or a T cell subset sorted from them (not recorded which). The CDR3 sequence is CASSYSGTAYIPYGYTF. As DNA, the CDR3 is TGTGCCAGCAGTTACTCTGGGACCGCTTATATCCCCTATGGCTACACCTTC.